This T cell receptor beta chain derives from a study of radiotherapy plus CTLA-4 blockade in lung cancer. Findings and caveats of the study: Clones derived from tumor TCRs expanded in blood after radiotherapy plus ipilimumab.

On this clone: The antigen is not known.

Sequencing used immunoSEQ multiplex PCR; TCRdb keeps in-frame clones, though not all of them. The table records tens of thousands of clones, 70% to 75% of them present only once. The CDR3 runs to 13 residues. V dropped 5 bases and J dropped 7 bases, with 14 bases sitting between them. Per the germline V gene, CDR1 is SGHVS and CDR2 is FNYEAQ. The source is a human donor with non-small cell lung cancer whose response to radiotherapy plus ipilimumab could not be evaluated. The material sequenced was peripheral blood, taken from a patient treated with radiotherapy plus ipilimumab. The V and J genes are TRBV7-6 and TRBJ2-5; maybe TRBD1 (6 bases). CDR3 sequence: CASSPRTDGTQYF. The CDR3 DNA is TGTGCCAGCAGCCCGCGGACAGATGGGACCCAGTACTTC.